A selection of T cell receptor beta chains follows, all from one sample in a study of blood T cell repertoires in COVID-19. Libraries were prepared by immunoSEQ multiplex PCR; TCRdb keeps only in-frame clonotypes and omits some of them. Counted here are about 170,000 clones, around 79% occurring once; the ten biggest clones make up roughly 20%. The sample was PBMCs or T cells enriched from blood (not recorded which). The receptors shown here come from a woman aged 70-85 years in a cohort exposed to, infected with or recovered from COVID-19 (not recorded which). The CDR3 runs from the conserved cysteine through the conserved F or W. The D gene is left open where the match is weak. The size of a clone is reported for some rows only, either as once, few or many, or as a class for expanded clones.

V gene	D gene	J gene	clone size	CDR3 DNA	CDR3 protein
TRBV30	TRBD1	TRBJ1-4	.	TGTGCCTGGAGTAAGGGGGCGAGTGAAAAACTGTTTTTT	CAWSKGASEKLFF
TRBV5-1	.	TRBJ2-7	.	TGCGCCAGCAGCTCCGGGTCCTCGGGGTACGAGCAGTACTTC	CASSSGSSGYEQYF
TRBV7-9	.	TRBJ1-5	.	TGTGCCAGCAGCTTAACCGGGGAACAGCCCCAGCATTTT	CASSLTGEQPQHF
TRBV5-6	.	TRBJ1-1	.	TGTGCCAGCAGCTTGGCCAGAAAGGAGGTTGGAACTGAAGCTTTCTTT	CASSLARKEVGTEAFF
TRBV2	TRBD2	TRBJ2-1	.	TGTGCCAGCAGTAGGACTAGCGGGGTTAATGAGCAGTTCTTC	CASSRTSGVNEQFF
TRBV16	.	TRBJ1-3	.	TGTGCCAGCAGCCAAGGACAGAGAAACACCATATATTTT	CASSQGQRNTIYF
TRBV24-1	TRBD1	TRBJ2-3	.	TGTGCCACCAGTGATTCGTCGACAGGGGGCACAGATACGCAGTATTTT	CATSDSSTGGTDTQYF
TRBV3-1/TRBV3-2	.	TRBJ1-5	once	TGTGCCAGCAGCCAAGATCTTTTCCAGCCCCAGCATTTT	CASSQDLFQPQHF
TRBV18	.	TRBJ1-4	once	TGTGCCAGCTCACCGGATCGGGGGGGATCGGTGGCTAATGAAAAACTGTTTTTT	CASSPDRGGSVANEKLFF
TRBV28	TRBD1	TRBJ1-2	.	TGTGCCAGCAGTCGGGACAGCTATGGCTACACCTTC	CASSRDSYGYTF
TRBV11-1	TRBD2	TRBJ2-5	.	TGTGCCAGCAGCTTAAGCGGGAGTGGGTGGGAGACCCAGTACTTC	CASSLSGSGWETQYF
TRBV4-1	.	TRBJ1-4	once	TGCGCCAGCAGCCAAGTGGGGGGAGCTGGGGAAAAACTGTTTTTT	CASSQVGGAGEKLFF
TRBV29-1	TRBD2	TRBJ2-2	.	TGCAGCGTTGGGTCCGGGACTAGCGTAAACACCGGGGAGCTGTTTTTT	CSVGSGTSVNTGELFF
TRBV6-5	TRBD1	TRBJ1-6	.	TGTGCCAGCAGTTACTCCTGGGACAGGGGGGGCTCACCCCTCCACTTT	CASSYSWDRGGSPLHF
TRBV28	TRBD1	TRBJ2-3	.	TGTGCCAGCAGTTTAAGGACAGGCTACACAGATACGCAGTATTTT	CASSLRTGYTDTQYF
TRBV5-1	.	TRBJ2-1	.	TGCGCCAGCAGCTTACCGCTAACCTACCTCCCCAAGTTGAATGAGCAGTTCTTC	CASSLPLTYLPKLNEQFF
TRBV2	TRBD1	TRBJ2-7	.	TGTGCCAGCGGTCGACAGGGAGCCTACGAGCAGTACTTC	CASGRQGAYEQYF
TRBV3-1/TRBV3-2	TRBD1	TRBJ2-7	.	TGTGCCAGCAGCCAGAGGGACAGGGACAGCGAGCAGTACTTC	CASSQRDRDSEQYF
TRBV6-6	TRBD1	TRBJ1-4	.	TGTGCCAGCCTTGGATACAGGGGGAATGAAAAACTGTTTTTT	CASLGYRGNEKLFF
TRBV29-1	.	TRBJ1-4	.	TGCAGCGTTGCCCACCGGGGAAATGAAAAACTGTTTTTT	CSVAHRGNEKLFF
TRBV11-2	TRBD1	TRBJ1-4	.	TGTGCCAGCAGCTTAGAACAGGGGAAGAATGAAAAACTGTTTTTT	CASSLEQGKNEKLFF
TRBV28	TRBD1	TRBJ1-5	few	TGTGCCAGTTCCGACAGGGCTCTTGAGCAGCCCCAGCATTTT	CASSDRALEQPQHF
TRBV19	.	TRBJ2-1	.	TGTGCCAGTAGTAGCCCGACTTTCTCCTACAATGAGCAGTTCTTC	CASSSPTFSYNEQFF
TRBV5-1	TRBD2	TRBJ2-5	.	TGCGCCAGCAGCTTGGCCGGGACGGGAGGGCCAACCCAAGAGACCCAGTACTTC	CASSLAGTGGPTQETQYF
TRBV28	TRBD1	TRBJ2-7	.	TGTGCCAGCAGGCCGACAGGGACCTACGAGCAGTACTTC	CASRPTGTYEQYF
TRBV6-2/TRBV6-3	.	TRBJ1-5	.	TGTGCCAGCAGTTACAAGGGGTTTAACAATCAGCCCCAGCATTTT	CASSYKGFNNQPQHF
TRBV5-4	TRBD1	TRBJ2-3	.	TGTGCCAGCAGCTTGGCGGGACAGGGTTCAGATACGCAGTATTTT	CASSLAGQGSDTQYF
TRBV14	TRBD1	TRBJ1-5	.	TGTGCCGCGCTCCAGACAGGGGTCAATCAGCCCCAGCATTTT	CAALQTGVNQPQHF
TRBV28	.	TRBJ1-2	.	TGTGCCAGCAACCTTAGAGGCTATGGCTACACCTTC	CASNLRGYGYTF
TRBV14	.	TRBJ1-4	.	TGTGCCAGCAGCCTCCCAGGAGGTGAAAAACTGTTTTTT	CASSLPGGEKLFF
TRBV15	.	TRBJ2-3	.	TGTGCCACCAGCACAGGCACAGATACGCAGTATTTT	CATSTGTDTQYF
TRBV19	TRBD1	TRBJ1-1	.	TGTGCCAGTAGTACCCTAAACGGACAGGGGAACACTGAAGCTTTCTTT	CASSTLNGQGNTEAFF
TRBV9	.	TRBJ1-5	.	TGTGCCAGCAGCGTAGGAGTTGGCAATCAGCCCCAGCATTTT	CASSVGVGNQPQHF
TRBV19	.	TRBJ1-1	.	TGTGCCAGTAGTATGGACAGCCCCCCAGCTGAAGCTTTCTTT	CASSMDSPPAEAFF
TRBV28	.	TRBJ2-6	.	TGTGCCAGCAGTTTATGGGGGGGGACAGGGGCCAACGTCCTGACTTTC	CASSLWGGTGANVLTF
TRBV11-2	TRBD2	TRBJ2-3	.	TGTGCCAGCAGCCGACTAGCGGGAGGGCCTTTTACAGATACGCAGTATTTT	CASSRLAGGPFTDTQYF
TRBV6-2/TRBV6-3	.	TRBJ1-4	.	TGTGCCAGCAGTTCTCGACAGGCGAGTAATGAAAAACTGTTTTTT	CASSSRQASNEKLFF
TRBV10-1	.	TRBJ2-2	.	TGCGCCAGCTCACACAGGGGAGGCACCGGGGAGCTGTTTTTT	CASSHRGGTGELFF
TRBV28	.	TRBJ1-2	.	TGTGCCAGCAGTTCACCCGCAGGGCAATCTAACTATGGCTACACCTTC	CASSSPAGQSNYGYTF
TRBV28	.	TRBJ1-6	.	TGTGCCAGCAAGCAGCGACCATTCGGTTCACCCCTCCACTTT	CASKQRPFGSPLHF
TRBV6-6	TRBD1	TRBJ2-7	.	TGTGCCAGCAGTACCGGGACAGCGACCTACGAGCAGTACTTC	CASSTGTATYEQYF